These 25 T cell receptor beta chains were sequenced from one sample in a study of cytomegalovirus exposure and HLA in healthy donors (dated 2017 in TCRdb). Library generation was performed with the immunoSEQ multiplex PCR assay. A mixture of 60 forward primers for TCR Vbeta segments and 13 reverse primers for TCR Jbeta segments was used in the multiplex PCR. Not all clones reach the TCRdb copy of this immuneACCESS table, which keeps in-frame sequences only. Checked studies attribute under half of the gap to unresolved V genes and leave the rest unexplained. For this sample there are fewer than 200,000 clones; approximately 80% appear just once. The top ten constitute around 4.3% of the sample. Sequencing was done on a sample of PBMCs. Source of these receptors: a woman aged 50 to 60 in good health and CMV-seropositive.

V and J are TRBV11-2 and TRBJ2-1; 7 nucleotides align to TRBD2. Trimming removed 2 bases from V and 14 bases from J; junction bases left unmatched: 6. CDR1 and CDR2 from the germline V gene are SGHAT and FQNNGV. The CDR3 sequence is 12 residues long. In nucleotides, the CDR3 is TGTGCCAGCAGCTTACAGCCCCGGGAGGAGTTCTTC. Encoded protein: CASSLQPREEFF.

V gene TRBV7-3 combines with J gene TRBJ2-1; TRBD2 matches at 12 bases. In germline, CDR1 is SGHTA, CDR2 FQGTGA. The CDR3 is 22 amino acids. The junction had 20 bases not matched to a gene; V was cut back by 1 base and J by 4 bases. CDR3 protein: CASSLSGLAGGPRLFGYNEQFF. CDR3 DNA: TGTGCCAGCAGCTTAAGTGGTCTAGCGGGAGGGCCCCGGTTGTTTGGATACAATGAGCAGTTCTTC.

V gene TRBV6-5 combines with J gene TRBJ1-1, with 7 positions matching TRBD1. V gave up 6 bases and J gave up 1 base; unmatched junction bases: 5. The CDR3 loop spans 14 amino acids. CDR1 is MNHEY, CDR2 SVGAGI, per germline. The CDR3 region is CASRKGQTNTEAFF. The DNA for the CDR3 is TGTGCCAGCAGAAAGGGACAGACGAACACTGAAGCTTTCTTT.

This clone was picked up one time. The gene calls are TRBV19 and TRBJ1-5, with D possibly being TRBD1 (6 bases). There are 15 residues in the CDR3. V was shortened by 3 bases and J by 5 bases, with 14 bases between the two germline ends. CDR1 LNHDA and CDR2 SQIVND come from the germline V gene (reference sequence). CDR3 DNA: TGTGCCAGTAGTATTATACAGGGTGGACATCAGCCCCAGCATTTT. Amino acids: CASSIIQGGHQPQHF. The whole variable domain, remainder taken from reference TRBV19 and TRBJ1-5, is DGGITQSPKYLFRKEGQNVTLSCEQNLNHDAMYWYRQDPGQGLRLIYYSQIVNDFQKGDIAEGYSVSREKKESFPLTVTSAQKNPTAFYLCASSIIQGGHQPQHFGDGTRLSIL.

The table lists this clone with a few counts. The V and J genes are TRBV2 and TRBJ2-1; a weak D match, TRBD1 (6 bases). Germline CDR1 and CDR2: SNHLY and FYNNEI. This CDR3 comprises 11 residues. V was shortened by 2 bases and J by 15 bases, with 11 bases between the two germline ends. The CDR3, as DNA: TGTGCCAGCAGTGAATGGGGGCCCCGGTTCTTC. The encoded protein is CASSEWGPRFF.

This rearrangement joins TRBV6-1 to TRBJ2-7; 7 bases match TRBD2. The CDR3 has 15 residues. The trim removed 3 bases at V and 4 bases at J, leaving 9 bases unmatched. Germline V gene lookup returns CDR1 MNHNS and CDR2 SASEGT. The DNA for the CDR3 is TGTGCCAGCAGTGAGCTGGCTAGCGGTTTTTACGAGCAGTACTTC. Its translation: CASSELASGFYEQYF.

The chain uses TRBV19 and TRBJ1-2, with TRBD1 identical over 7 bases. V shed 3 bases, J shed 2 bases, and the junction held 3 bases outside the gene matches. There are 14 residues in the CDR3. The germline gives CDR1 LNHDA, CDR2 SQIVND (reference sequence). In nucleotides, the CDR3 is TGTGCCAGTAGTATGAAGGGGGCGAACTATGGCTACACCTTC. Translating it yields CASSMKGANYGYTF.

This clone came up a few times. The chain uses TRBV4-2 and TRBJ1-2, with a weak D call TRBD1 (5 bases). V was clipped by 4 bases and J by 4 bases, with 13 bases between them. CDR3 length: 14 residues. Looked up from germline, CDR1 is LGHNA and CDR2 is YNFKEQ. CDR3 bases: TGTGCCAGCAGCCGTGGGGGGGACGCCTATGGCTACACCTTC. Translating gives CASSRGGDAYGYTF.

The gene calls are TRBV28 and TRBJ1-1, with D unresolved. This CDR3 has 13 residues. CDR1 and CDR2 (germline): MDHEN, SYDVKM. V was clipped by 2 bases and J by 3 bases, with 7 bases between them. The CDR3 bases are TGTGCCAGCAGTTTACGGGGTCACACTGAAGCTTTCTTT. It codes for CASSLRGHTEAFF.

This chain links TRBV27 with TRBJ2-7, with 7 bases lining up with TRBD1. Per the germline V gene, CDR1 is MNHEY and CDR2 is SMNVEV (reference sequence). CDR3 length: 14 amino acids. Trimming removed 3 bases from V and 1 base from J; junction bases left unmatched: 3. The CDR3 sequence: CASSFQTGSYEQYF. CDR3 sequence (DNA): TGTGCCAGCAGTTTCCAGACAGGGTCCTACGAGCAGTACTTC.

The chain couples TRBV9 to TRBJ2-7, with no clear D. This CDR3 is 14 amino acids long. The germline V gene encodes CDR1 SGDLS and CDR2 YYNGEE. Trimming cost V 0 bases and J 0 bases, with 7 bases left between them. Here the CDR3 DNA reads TGTGCCAGCAGCGTAGAAACGGGCTCCTACGAGCAGTACTTC. Translating it yields CASSVETGSYEQYF.

The CDR3 sequence: CASSLRGAILNEQFF. The CDR3 DNA reads as TGTGCCAGCAGCCTTAGGGGCGCTATCCTAAATGAGCAGTTCTTC. This chain links TRBV7-2 with TRBJ2-1, with D perhaps matching TRBD1 (5 bases). The V end was cut by 5 bases, the J end by 7 bases, with 18 bases between. This CDR3 comprises 15 residues. CDR1 SGHTA and CDR2 FQGNSA come from the germline V gene.

The chain joins TRBV5-8 to TRBJ2-3; 13 nucleotides match TRBD2. This CDR3 comprises 16 residues. Trimming cost V 4 bases and J 3 bases; bases outside gene matches: 5. Germline CDR1 SGHTS, CDR2 YDEGEE. The CDR3, as DNA: TGTGCCAGCAGCGCCGGACTAGCGGGGGCGACAGATACGCAGTATTTT. Translating it yields CASSAGLAGATDTQYF.

The V and J genes are TRBV9 and TRBJ1-2; 7 nucleotides match TRBD1. V dropped 0 bases and J dropped 5; count of bases not matched to a gene: 16. CDR3 size: 18 residues. In germline, CDR1 is SGDLS, CDR2 YYNGEE. The CDR3 coding sequence is TGTGCCAGCAGCGTAGCTGGTATGGGAGCAGGGGGTCCTTATGGCTACACCTTC. This translates into CASSVAGMGAGGPYGYTF.

V gene TRBV6-5 combines with J gene TRBJ2-3; the match to TRBD2 covers 9 bases. This CDR3 region has 15 residues. Germline CDR1 reads MNHEY; CDR2 reads SVGAGI. J gave up 3 bases and V 6 bases, and 7 bases lay outside the gene matches. The CDR3 loop is CASSPLAGLTDTQYF. CDR3 bases: TGTGCCAGCAGCCCCCTAGCGGGGCTAACAGATACGCAGTATTTT.

The chain has TRBV19 and TRBJ1-2; possibly TRBD1 for D (5 bases). Trimming pared 9 bases from V and 3 bases from J, leaving 14 bases between. Germline CDR1 and CDR2: LNHDA and SQIVND (reference sequence). This CDR3 comprises 13 residues. CDR3 coding DNA: TGTGCCAGCGTGGGGCGGGAGGACTATGGCTACACCTTC. It encodes CASVGREDYGYTF.

This clone was detected only once. The chain has TRBV7-8 and TRBJ1-2; 10 nucleotides align to TRBD1. The V gene's germline CDR1 is SGHVS and CDR2 FQNEAQ. Germline trimming cut 0 bases from V and 8 bases from J; bases unmatched to any gene: 6. The CDR3 has 15 amino acids. CDR3 region: CASSLARQGAGGYTF. CDR3 nucleotide sequence: TGTGCCAGCAGCTTAGCGAGACAGGGGGCTGGAGGCTACACCTTC.

The J gene is TRBJ1-2, the V gene TRBV28; 10 bases match TRBD1. Losses at the gene ends were 6 bases for V and 4 bases for J; bases not matched to a gene: 17. Germline values: CDR1 MDHEN, CDR2 SYDVKM. This CDR3 is built from 18 residues. This CDR3 reads CASRLIGTGVYRSYGYTF. In DNA, the CDR3 is TGTGCCAGCAGATTGATCGGGACAGGGGTTTATCGTAGCTATGGCTACACCTTC.

This clone occurred a few times. The chain links TRBV11-3 to TRBJ2-1; TRBD1 might be the D (5 bases). V was shortened by 6 bases and J by 0 bases, with 12 bases between the two germline ends. This CDR3 spans 15 amino acids. Germline CDR1 and CDR2: SGHNT and YENEEA. The CDR3 DNA is TGTGCCAGCAGTTCACAGGCCACCTCCTACAATGAGCAGTTCTTC. It codes for CASSSQATSYNEQFF. Full variable domain (outside the CDR3, taken from reference TRBV11-3 and TRBJ2-1): EAGVVQSPRYKIIEKKQPVAFWCNPISGHNTLYWYLQNLGQGPELLIRYENEEAVDDSQLPKDRFSAERLKGVDSTLKIQPAELGDSAVYLCASSSQATSYNEQFFGPGTRLTVL.

The chain uses TRBV28 and TRBJ2-1, with 9 bases fitting TRBD2. Germline trimming cut 3 bases from V and 5 bases from J; bases unmatched to any gene: 11. The germline V gene encodes CDR1 MDHEN and CDR2 SYDVKM. This CDR3 spans 17 amino acids. DNA of the CDR3: TGTGCCAGCAGTTTTTCAAATAGCGGGAGCCGAGACAATGAGCAGTTCTTC. Residues: CASSFSNSGSRDNEQFF.

The genes are TRBV7-2 and TRBJ1-3, with D unresolved. Trimming pared 2 bases from V and 4 bases from J, leaving 9 bases between. The CDR3 length is 14 residues. CDR1 and CDR2 from the germline V gene are SGHTA and FQGNSA. Written as DNA, the CDR3 is TGTGCCAGCAGCTTACACGCGGCAGGAAACACCATATATTTT. Its protein is CASSLHAAGNTIYF.

The chain joins TRBV2 to TRBJ1-1; D might be TRBD1 (5 bases). Germline V lookup: CDR1 SNHLY, CDR2 FYNNEI. This CDR3 has 16 residues. Trimming removed 4 bases at V and 1 base at J, with 16 bases between. The CDR3 DNA sequence: TGTGCCAGCAGTGTTGAGGGGACTTTAAGGAACACTGAAGCTTTCTTT. Its protein is CASSVEGTLRNTEAFF.

The gene calls are TRBV18 and TRBJ2-7; 10 bases map to TRBD2. This CDR3 region has 14 residues. Unmatched junction bases numbered 7, after V lost 8 bases and J lost 3 bases. Germline V gene lookup returns CDR1 KGHSH and CDR2 LQKENI. CDR3 in amino acids: CASRGTSVLYEQYF. In DNA form, the CDR3 reads TGTGCCAGCCGAGGGACTAGCGTACTCTACGAGCAGTACTTC.

V usage is TRBV15 and J usage is TRBJ2-7, with D possibly matching TRBD2 (5 bases). The CDR3 spans 15 residues. The ends were cut back, 0 bases at V and 7 bases at J, with 16 bases in the middle. The germline gives CDR1 LNHNV, CDR2 YYDKDF (reference sequence). DNA for the CDR3: TGTGCCACCAGCAGAGAGGCCCTATCACCGGGAGAGCAGTACTTC. Protein: CATSREALSPGEQYF. Complete variable domain (other parts from reference TRBV15 and TRBJ2-7): DAMVIQNPRYQVTQFGKPVTLSCSQTLNHNVMYWYQQKSSQAPKLLFHYYDKDFNNEADTPDNFQSRRPNTSFCFLDIRSPGLGDTAMYLCATSREALSPGEQYFGPGTRLTVT.

The chain employs TRBV11-1 and TRBJ1-4, with TRBD1 matching 7 bases. Germline CDR1 is SGHAT and CDR2 is FQDESV (reference sequence). Losses at the gene ends were 1 base for V and 7 bases for J; bases not matched to a gene: 3. The CDR3 consists of 14 residues. The CDR3 DNA sequence: TGTGCCAGCAGCTTAGAACAGGGGACTGAAAAACTGTTTTTT. Its protein product is CASSLEQGTEKLFF.